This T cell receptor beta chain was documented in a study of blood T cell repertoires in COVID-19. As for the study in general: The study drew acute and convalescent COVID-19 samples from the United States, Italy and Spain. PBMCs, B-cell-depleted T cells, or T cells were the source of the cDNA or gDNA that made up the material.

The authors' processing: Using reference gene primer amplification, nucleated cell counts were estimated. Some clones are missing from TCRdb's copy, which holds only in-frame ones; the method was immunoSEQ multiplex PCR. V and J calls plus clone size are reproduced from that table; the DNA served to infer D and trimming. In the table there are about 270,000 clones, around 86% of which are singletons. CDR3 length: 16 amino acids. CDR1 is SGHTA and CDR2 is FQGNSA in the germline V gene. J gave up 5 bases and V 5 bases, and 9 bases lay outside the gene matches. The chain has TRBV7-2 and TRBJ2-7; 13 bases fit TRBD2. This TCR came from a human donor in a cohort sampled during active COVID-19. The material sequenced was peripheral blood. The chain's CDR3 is CASSAGLAGRTHEQYF. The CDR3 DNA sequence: TGTGCCAGCAGCGCGGGACTAGCGGGGCGAACCCACGAGCAGTACTTC.